The clone carrying this TCR beta chain was found once. There are 15 residues in the CDR3. Trimming took off 3 bases at V and 5 bases at J, with 17 bases between the two ends. Germline CDR1 is KGHSH and CDR2 is LQKENI. These data come from a study of shared T cell receptors in the human thymus. Method: immunoSEQ multiplex PCR; TCRdb's copy keeps in-frame clones and lacks some. The sample shows 500,000 to 750,000 clones, more than 75% of them seen only once. The same sample was also studied in work on human thymus T cells. This second study notes: Biased V and J segment usage appeared in thymus and peripheral blood. Unrelated people showed highly overlapping thymic repertoires, related research reported.

The TCR originated in a boy younger than two with a congenital heart defect. The sequenced material came from thymocytes. The chain couples TRBV18 to TRBJ2-7; D is perhaps TRBD1 (5 bases). The CDR3 region has the DNA TGTGCCAGCTCACCTGCTAACAGGTCCGGCGACGAGCAGTACTTC. It specifies CASSPANRSGDEQYF.